The source of this TCR beta chain is a study of shared clonotypes between healthy human individuals. Sequencing was performed with immunoSEQ multiplex PCR; in TCRdb, only in-frame clones are kept and a portion is missing. The sample consists of 2 million or so clones, less than 95% of them appearing once. Overall study findings and caveats: The sharing of about 5% of naive CD4 clonotypes was seen across a handful of donors.

Germline assignment: CDR1 GTSNPN and CDR2 SVGIG (reference sequence). The CDR3 has 13 amino acids. The V end was cut by 0 bases, the J end by 5 bases, with 7 bases between. Naive CD8 cells lacked CD45RO, underwent positive selection for CCR7 and left out terminally differentiated effector memory CD45RA+ cells. A remark on this clone: The antigen is undetermined.

J is TRBJ1-4 and V is TRBV30; unclear D gene. The receptor's source is a man aged 18 to 30 in good health. Sequencing input: naive CD8+ T cells sorted from blood. The DNA of the CDR3 is TGTGCCTGGAGTGTGATGTTGAATGAAAAACTGTTTTTT. This translates into CAWSVMLNEKLFF.